The 15 T cell receptor beta chains below were found in one sample sequenced in a study of control samples from healthy donors and cancer patients. Profiled with immunoSEQ multiplex PCR; TCRdb holds only in-frame clones, not every one. The repertoire holds under 150,000 clones, around 86% seen once, with more than 4% in the top ten. Specimen: blood. The origin of the receptors is a man aged 25-40 years in good health.

The chain recombines TRBV6-1 with TRBJ1-4, with no clear D. Germline loops: CDR1 MNHNS, CDR2 SASEGT. Trimming shortened V by 1 base and J by 0 bases, and 12 bases separated the two germline ends. The CDR3 runs 17 residues. CDR3 residues: CASSEGAGLATNEKLFF. For the CDR3, the DNA is TGTGCCAGCAGTGAAGGGGCAGGACTTGCAACTAATGAAAAACTGTTTTTT.

The chain links TRBV2 to TRBJ2-1, with D possibly TRBD2 on 5 matching bases. The V end lost 6 bases, the J end lost 0 bases, and 12 bases lay between the germline ends. CDR3 length equals 15 residues. CDR1 SNHLY and CDR2 FYNNEI come from the germline V gene. CDR3 coding DNA: TGTGCCAGCAGGGAGGACGGCAGCTCCTACAATGAGCAGTTCTTC. Its translation is CASREDGSSYNEQFF.

The rearrangement joins TRBV18 to TRBJ1-1; D is uncertain. Per the germline V gene, CDR1 is KGHSH and CDR2 is LQKENI. Trimming stripped 3 bases from V and 2 bases from J, with 7 bases between. The CDR3 is made up of 13 amino acids. DNA for the CDR3: TGTGCCAGCTCACCGGCGCTTAACACTGAAGCTTTCTTT. Translated: CASSPALNTEAFF.

V usage is TRBV2 and J usage is TRBJ2-7, with unresolved D. From germline, CDR1 is SNHLY and CDR2 FYNNEI. This CDR3 contains 14 residues. Deletions cut 7 bases from V and 7 bases from J, with 20 bases between. CDR3 residues: CASKVTQAASEQYF. The CDR3 DNA reads TGTGCCAGCAAGGTGACGCAGGCTGCGTCGGAGCAGTACTTC.

This sequence joins TRBV7-2 and TRBJ1-5, with 9 bases lining up with TRBD1. The CDR3 sequence is 17 residues long. V dropped 4 bases and J dropped 2; count of bases not matched to a gene: 9. CDR1 and CDR2 from the germline V gene are SGHTA and FQGNSA. The CDR3 reads CASSSGTGSARNQPQHF. CDR3 DNA sequence: TGTGCCAGCAGCTCGGGGACAGGGTCCGCGCGCAATCAGCCCCAGCATTTT.

The V and J genes are TRBV19 and TRBJ2-5, with TRBD2 matching over 9 bases. The germline CDR1 and CDR2 sequences are LNHDA and SQIVND (reference sequence). The CDR3 runs to 19 residues. V shed 3 bases and J 5 bases; nucleotides not matched to a gene: 19. The CDR3 protein is CASSILGRGGSGGPETQYF. CDR3 bases: TGTGCCAGTAGTATTCTCGGCAGGGGAGGCAGCGGGGGGCCGGAGACCCAGTACTTC.

This clone was recorded once. The chain carries TRBV5-1 and TRBJ1-1, with D maybe TRBD1 (6 bases). Germline V gives CDR1 SGHRS, CDR2 YFSETQ. This CDR3 contains 14 residues. Trimming pared 3 bases from V and 5 bases from J, leaving 14 bases between. CDR3 coding DNA: TGCGCCAGCAGCTCCCAGGTGGGGGCGACTGAAGCTTTCTTT. Translation: CASSSQVGATEAFF.

The chain combines TRBV7-2 with TRBJ2-1, with 7 bases matching TRBD1. The CDR3 length is 15 residues. J gave up 6 bases and V 4 bases, and 9 bases lay outside the gene matches. Germline CDR1 reads SGHTA; CDR2 reads FQGNSA. CDR3 nucleotides: TGTGCCAGCAGCTCTAGACAGGGCAATCGCAATGAGCAGTTCTTC. Its protein product is CASSSRQGNRNEQFF.

The chain carries TRBV19 and TRBJ1-1, with D unresolved. Trimming left V 8 bases short and J 0 bases short, with 16 bases between. The CDR3 has 15 residues. Germline V gene sequence: CDR1 LNHDA, CDR2 SQIVND (reference sequence). Here the CDR3 reads CASAAVFLMNTEAFF. The CDR3 DNA follows: TGTGCCAGTGCAGCGGTATTCCTAATGAACACTGAAGCTTTCTTT. Combining the CDR3 with reference TRBV19 and TRBJ1-1 gives the whole variable domain DGGITQSPKYLFRKEGQNVTLSCEQNLNHDAMYWYRQDPGQGLRLIYYSQIVNDFQKGDIAEGYSVSREKKESFPLTVTSAQKNPTAFYLCASAAVFLMNTEAFFGQGTRLTVV.

The V and J genes are TRBV25-1 and TRBJ1-1, with 7 bases aligning to TRBD1. The length of the CDR3 is 12 residues. V lost 8 bases to trimming and J lost 6 bases; unmatched junction nucleotides: 6. The germline V gene encodes CDR1 MGHDK and CDR2 SYGVNS. The CDR3 loop reads CASSTGSSEAFF. As DNA, the CDR3 is TGTGCCAGCTCGACAGGGTCTTCTGAAGCTTTCTTT.

The J gene is TRBJ2-1, the V gene TRBV19, with 10 positions matching TRBD2. The CDR3 length is 14 residues. V was pared by 4 bases and J by 5 bases, with 2 bases of the junction left unmatched. Germline V gene lookup returns CDR1 LNHDA and CDR2 SQIVND (reference sequence). The CDR3 is CASSTLAGDNEQFF. For the CDR3, the DNA is TGTGCCAGTAGTACGCTAGCGGGGGACAATGAGCAGTTCTTC.

The chain links TRBV19 to TRBJ2-1; D gene ambiguous. Germline values: CDR1 LNHDA, CDR2 SQIVND (reference sequence). This CDR3 is built from 13 residues. Trimming took off 5 bases at V and 6 bases at J, with 11 bases between the two ends. The CDR3 sequence: CASSGPWSNEQFF. The CDR3 DNA sequence: TGTGCCAGTAGTGGGCCCTGGTCCAATGAGCAGTTCTTC.

This sequence joins TRBV5-1 and TRBJ1-6; D gene ambiguous. This CDR3 is 15 amino acids long. Trimming removed 2 bases from V and 6 bases from J, with 12 bases in between. Germline CDR1 is SGHRS and CDR2 is YFSETQ. This CDR3 reads CASSLEASPNSPLHF. In DNA, the CDR3 is TGCGCCAGCAGCTTAGAGGCGTCTCCTAATTCACCCCTCCACTTT.

This chain uses TRBV12-5 with TRBJ2-7; 13 positions match TRBD2. Germline V CDR1 and CDR2: LGHNT, FRNRAP. V lost 6 bases to trimming and J lost 3 bases; unmatched junction nucleotides: 23. The CDR3 sequence is 21 residues long. CDR3 sequence (DNA): TGTGCTAGTGGAAAAGGACAGGGATTGGGACTAGCGGGACACGCGGGCTACGAGCAGTACTTC. Protein: CASGKGQGLGLAGHAGYEQYF.

The CDR3 loop is CASTKGLAQETQYF. The CDR3 region has the DNA TGTGCCAGCACCAAAGGTCTGGCCCAAGAGACCCAGTACTTC. This chain connects TRBV7-9 to TRBJ2-5, with unresolved D. The V end was cut by 7 bases, the J end by 1 base, with 13 bases between. Germline assignment: CDR1 SEHNR and CDR2 FQNEAQ (reference sequence). The CDR3 loop spans 14 amino acids.